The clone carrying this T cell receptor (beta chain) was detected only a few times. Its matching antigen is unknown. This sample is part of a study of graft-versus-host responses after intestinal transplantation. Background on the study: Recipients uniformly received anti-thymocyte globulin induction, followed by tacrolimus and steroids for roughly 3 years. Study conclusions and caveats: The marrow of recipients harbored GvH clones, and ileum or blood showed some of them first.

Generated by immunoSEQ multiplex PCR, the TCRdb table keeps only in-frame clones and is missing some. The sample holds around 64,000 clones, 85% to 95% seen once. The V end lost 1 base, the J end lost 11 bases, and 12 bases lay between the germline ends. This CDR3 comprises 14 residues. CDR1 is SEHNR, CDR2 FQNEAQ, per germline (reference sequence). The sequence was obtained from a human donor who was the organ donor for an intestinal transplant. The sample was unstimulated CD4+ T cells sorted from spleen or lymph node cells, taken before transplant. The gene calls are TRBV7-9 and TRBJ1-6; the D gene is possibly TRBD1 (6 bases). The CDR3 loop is CASSLEGVRTPLHF. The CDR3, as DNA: TGTGCCAGCAGCTTAGAGGGGGTTAGGACACCCCTCCACTTT.